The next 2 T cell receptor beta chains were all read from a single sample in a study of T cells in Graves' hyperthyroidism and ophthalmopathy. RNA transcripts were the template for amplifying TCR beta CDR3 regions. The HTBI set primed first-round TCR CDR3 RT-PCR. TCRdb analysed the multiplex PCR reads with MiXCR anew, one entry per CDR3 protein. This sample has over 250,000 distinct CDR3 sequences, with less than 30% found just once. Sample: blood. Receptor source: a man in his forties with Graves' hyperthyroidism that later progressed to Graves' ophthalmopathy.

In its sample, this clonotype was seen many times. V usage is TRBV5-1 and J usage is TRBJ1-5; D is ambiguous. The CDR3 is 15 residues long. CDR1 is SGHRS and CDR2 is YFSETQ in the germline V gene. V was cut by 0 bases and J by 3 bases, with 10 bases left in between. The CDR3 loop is CASSLEGAYNQPQHF. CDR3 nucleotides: TGCGCCAGCAGCTTGGAAGGAGCCTACAATCAGCCCCAGCATTTT.

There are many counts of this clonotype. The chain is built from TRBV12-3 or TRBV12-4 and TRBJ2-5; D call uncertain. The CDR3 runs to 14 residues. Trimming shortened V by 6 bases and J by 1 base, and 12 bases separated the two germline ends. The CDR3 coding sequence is TGTGCCAGCAGCAAAGACGGCGTCCAAGAGACCCAGTACTTC. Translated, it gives CASSKDGVQETQYF.